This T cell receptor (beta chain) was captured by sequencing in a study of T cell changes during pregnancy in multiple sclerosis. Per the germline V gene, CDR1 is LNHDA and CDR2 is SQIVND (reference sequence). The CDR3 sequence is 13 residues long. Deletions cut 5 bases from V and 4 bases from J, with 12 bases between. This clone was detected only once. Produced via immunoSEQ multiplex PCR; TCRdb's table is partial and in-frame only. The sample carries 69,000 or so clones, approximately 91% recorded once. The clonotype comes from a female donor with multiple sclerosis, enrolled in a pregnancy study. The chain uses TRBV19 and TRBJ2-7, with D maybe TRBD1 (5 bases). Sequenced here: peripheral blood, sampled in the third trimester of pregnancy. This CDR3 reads CASSWGPRYEQYF. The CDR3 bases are TGTGCCAGTAGTTGGGGCCCCCGATACGAGCAGTACTTC.